This entry lists 29 T cell receptor beta chains sequenced from one sample in a study of blood T cells in healthy people across ages. Combining a sample-barcoded 5' primer with a J-beta primer mix, a second PCR ran for about 6 to 12 cycles. In TCRdb, the 5' RACE reads were re-called with MiXCR into one record per CDR3 protein. The data show about 670,000 distinct CDR3 sequences, approximately 52% seen once. The sequenced sample was blood. The source of these receptors is a woman older than 75 in good health.

The rearrangement joins TRBV5-6 to TRBJ1-4; no firm D call. The germline V gene has CDR1 SGHDT and CDR2 YYEEEE. The CDR3 totals 16 residues. V was trimmed by 0 bases and J by 0 bases, leaving 9 bases between them. The CDR3 loop reads CASSLDGGTTNEKLFF. CDR3 coding DNA: TGTGCCAGCAGCTTGGATGGTGGAACAACTAATGAAAAACTGTTTTTT.

This clonotype was seen once. At one boundary the junction diverges from the germline segment, which might be a read error. This chain joins TRBV27 and TRBJ2-2; 10 nucleotides line up with TRBD2. This CDR3 has 16 amino acids. Germline CDR1 MNHEY, CDR2 SMNVEV (reference sequence). CDR3 coding DNA: TGTGCCAGCAGTTTATTGGCTAGCGGGAGATCCGGGGAGCAGTTTTTT. Protein sequence: CASSLLASGRSGEQFF.

For this clonotype: The junction shows a germline mismatch at one end, possibly a read error. The V and J genes are TRBV19 and TRBJ2-3; D might be TRBD1 or TRBD2, each matching 5 bases. This CDR3 comprises 14 residues. In germline, CDR1 is LNHDA, CDR2 SQIVND (reference sequence). The CDR3 loop reads CANSRDGSTDTQYF. DNA for the CDR3: TGTGCCAATAGTCGGGACGGATCCACAGATACGCAGTATTTT.

This rearrangement joins TRBV6-5 to TRBJ2-1; perhaps TRBD1 as D (6 bases). Trimming left V 3 bases short and J 4 bases short, with 16 bases between. The germline V gene encodes CDR1 MNHEY and CDR2 SVGAGI. This CDR3 has 16 residues. CDR3 nucleotides: TGTGCCAGCAGTTATGTGGGGGCCATGGGGTACAATGAGCAGTTCTTC. Its translation: CASSYVGAMGYNEQFF.

This clonotype was detected ten times or more. V gene TRBV29-1 combines with J gene TRBJ2-3, with D hard to call. Trimming took off 3 bases at V and 0 bases at J, with 4 bases between the two ends. CDR1 is SQVTM, CDR2 ANQGSEA, per germline. This CDR3 region has 12 residues. The CDR3, as DNA: TGCAGCGTTGATCACAGCACAGATACGCAGTATTTT. This codes for CSVDHSTDTQYF.

In its sample, this clonotype was seen once. This chain connects TRBV20-1 to TRBJ2-7; perhaps D is TRBD1 or TRBD2 (5 bases each). CDR3 length: 14 residues. Germline V gene sequence: CDR1 DFQATT, CDR2 SNEGSKA (reference sequence). Trimming shortened V by 0 bases and J by 4 bases, and 13 bases separated the two germline ends. For the CDR3, the DNA is TGCAGTGCTAGAGATCGGGGACCCTCTTACGAGCAGTACTTC. Encoded protein: CSARDRGPSYEQYF.

This clonotype has ten or more counts. The chain is built from TRBV6-2 or TRBV6-3 and TRBJ2-3; the D is unclear. CDR1 is MNHEY and CDR2 is SVGEGT in the germline V gene. The V end lost 6 bases, the J end lost 0 bases, and 13 bases lay between the germline ends. CDR3 length: 15 amino acids. CDR3 region: CASSRRAPSTDTQYF. CDR3 coding DNA: TGTGCCAGCAGCCGCCGGGCCCCTAGCACAGATACGCAGTATTTT.

V is TRBV20-1 and J is TRBJ2-5; the D gene is possibly TRBD2 (6 bases). The DNA end is more similar to TRBJ2-7, so the J call may be wrong. This CDR3 comprises 15 residues. Germline V gene data show CDR1 as DFQATT and CDR2 as SNEGSKA (reference sequence). In nucleotides, the CDR3 is TGCAGTGCTAGAGTTTGCGGGGTCATGCAGTGCGAGCAGTACTTC. Translating it yields CSARVCGVMQCEQYF.

This clonotype occurred a few times. The rearrangement links TRBV27 to TRBJ2-2; D is ambiguous. This CDR3 has 15 residues. Trimming cost V 4 bases and J 1 base, with 10 bases left between them. Germline-derived CDR1 and CDR2 are MNHEY and SMNVEV (reference sequence). The CDR3 is CASSSLGWNTGELFF. As DNA, the CDR3 is TGTGCCAGCAGTTCCTTGGGGTGGAACACCGGGGAGCTGTTTTTT.

Ten or more counts support this clonotype. The rearrangement uses TRBV20-1 and TRBJ2-1; 9 nucleotides align to TRBD2. The CDR3 is 17 amino acids. Germline CDR1 DFQATT, CDR2 SNEGSKA (reference sequence). V lost 0 bases, J lost 4 bases, and 10 bases stayed unmatched. This CDR3 is CSARDPLLAGVYNEQFF. The CDR3 nucleotides are TGCAGTGCTAGAGATCCCCTCTTAGCGGGGGTTTACAATGAGCAGTTCTTC.

The chain carries TRBV2 and TRBJ2-4; 8 nucleotides agree with TRBD2. The germline V gene has CDR1 SNHLY and CDR2 FYNNEI. There are 14 residues in the CDR3. V was clipped by 5 bases and J by 9 bases; unmatched bases: 9. CDR3 sequence: CASSNREGQAIQYF. In DNA, the CDR3 is TGTGCCAGCAGTAACCGGGAGGGCCAGGCCATTCAGTACTTC.

This clonotype came up once. V usage is TRBV4-3 and J usage is TRBJ2-7, with D unclear. This CDR3 comprises 13 residues. Per the germline V gene, CDR1 is LGHNA and CDR2 is YSLEER. The V gene lost 4 bases and the J gene lost 2 bases, with 9 bases spanning the gap. CDR3 sequence reads: CASSLSPAYEQYF. CDR3 DNA sequence: TGCGCCAGCAGCCTAAGTCCAGCCTACGAGCAGTACTTC.

This clonotype appeared a few times. The rearrangement links TRBV5-1 to TRBJ2-5; D unclear. TRBJ2-7 matches the DNA end more closely, so the J call is doubtful. Germline V CDR1 and CDR2: SGHRS, YFSETQ. The CDR3 loop spans 14 amino acids. The DNA of the CDR3 is TGCGCCAGCAGCTCTTGGTCTAACTCGGGCGAGCAGTACTTC. This gives the protein CASSSWSNSGEQYF.

The sample holds many counts of this clonotype. The chain carries TRBV5-1 and TRBJ2-3; 11 bases are shared with TRBD1. The CDR3 runs to 15 residues. V shed 3 bases and J 5 bases; nucleotides not matched to a gene: 5. From germline, CDR1 is SGHRS and CDR2 YFSETQ. In nucleotides, the CDR3 is TGCGCCAGCAGCTCGGACAGGGGGCGAGGAGATACGCAGTATTTT. It is translated as CASSSDRGRGDTQYF.

For this clonotype: The junction does not match germline at one end; this may be a read error. The V call is TRBV12-3 or TRBV12-4, the J call TRBJ2-3; 8 positions agree with TRBD1. This CDR3 region has 17 residues. CDR3 nucleotides: TGTGCCAGCAGCCCCCGGGACAGGAGATTGAGAACAGATACGCAATATTTT. Protein sequence: CASSPRDRRLRTDTQYF.

J is TRBJ2-1 and V is TRBV25-1, with 12 nucleotides matching TRBD2. Per the germline V gene, CDR1 is MGHDK and CDR2 is SYGVNS. The trim removed 1 base at V and 2 bases at J, leaving 6 bases unmatched. This CDR3 comprises 18 residues. CDR3 sequence: CASSEWTSGIFPYNEQFF. In DNA, the CDR3 is TGTGCCAGCAGTGAATGGACTAGCGGGATATTCCCCTACAATGAGCAGTTCTTC.

This clonotype was found a few times. V and J are TRBV5-5 and TRBJ2-5; D not certain. The germline V gene has CDR1 SGHKS and CDR2 YYEKEE (reference sequence). The CDR3 has 14 residues. Between the trimmed V and J ends, which lost 0 bases and 0 bases, there was a span of 6 bases. This chain's CDR3 is CASSLGQNQETQYF. In DNA, the CDR3 is TGTGCCAGCAGCTTGGGGCAGAACCAAGAGACCCAGTACTTC.

This clonotype was counted once. V and J are TRBV5-1 and TRBJ2-1, with D unresolved. V lost 4 bases to trimming and J lost 3 bases, with 11 bases between them. The CDR3 runs to 14 residues. CDR1 SGHRS and CDR2 YFSETQ come from the germline V gene. DNA for the CDR3: TGCGCCAGCAGCGTGGCCTTGGGCTACAATGAGCAGTTCTTC. Residues: CASSVALGYNEQFF.

This clonotype was recorded a few times. CDR3 sequence: CASSLPQQGLEQFF. CDR3 bases: TGTGCCAGCAGTTTGCCTCAACAGGGGCTTGAGCAGTTCTTC. The chain has TRBV28 and TRBJ2-1, with TRBD1 matching over 7 bases. The J segment lost 9 bases and the V segment lost 3 bases, leaving 8 bases of the junction unmatched. CDR3 size: 14 residues. The germline CDR1 and CDR2 sequences are MDHEN and SYDVKM.

With regard to this clonotype: Being one base from a much bigger clone, this may be a read error. The chain employs TRBV28 and TRBJ2-3; no reliable D call. Trimming shortened V by 3 bases and J by 2 bases, and 21 bases separated the two germline ends. The germline CDR1 and CDR2 sequences are MDHEN and SYDVKM. The CDR3 has 18 amino acids. In DNA, the CDR3 is TGTGCCAGCAGTTTCTGGGCAAGAAGCAGGAAACACACAGATACGCAGTATTTT. This codes for CASSFWARSRKHTDTQYF.

This clonotype was seen many times. The chain combines TRBV20-1 with TRBJ2-1; possibly TRBD2 for D (6 bases). The V gene lost 5 bases and the J gene lost 9 bases, with 14 bases spanning the gap. Germline V gives CDR1 DFQATT, CDR2 SNEGSKA (reference sequence). CDR3 size: 12 residues. This CDR3 reads CSAAKTSGEQFF. Written as DNA, the CDR3 is TGCAGTGCTGCCAAGACTAGTGGTGAGCAGTTCTTC.

The table lists this clonotype with many counts. This chain links TRBV28 with TRBJ1-2; D not certain. The CDR3 loop spans 12 amino acids. Germline CDR1 is MDHEN and CDR2 is SYDVKM. Trimming removed 7 bases at V and 4 bases at J, with 10 bases between. The chain's CDR3 is CASNPESYGYTF. CDR3 DNA: TGTGCCAGCAACCCTGAGAGCTATGGCTACACCTTC.

This clonotype was detected ten times or more. The rearrangement uses TRBV2 and TRBJ2-3; tentative D call: TRBD2 (6 bases). V was pared by 5 bases and J by 6 bases, with 15 bases between. Per the germline V gene, CDR1 is SNHLY and CDR2 is FYNNEI. The CDR3 covers 14 residues. CDR3 protein: CASSSGTPADTQYF. The CDR3 region has the DNA TGTGCCAGCAGTTCCGGGACTCCGGCCGATACGCAGTATTTT.

This clonotype was seen at least ten times. This rearrangement joins TRBV6-4 to TRBJ2-2; 12 bases map to TRBD2. The CDR3 extends over 16 amino acids. CDR1 MRHNA and CDR2 SNTAGT come from the germline V gene. V trimming: 5 bases; J trimming: 4 bases; junction bases outside the gene matches: 5. CDR3 nucleotides: TGTGCCAGCAGTCCGACTAGCGGGAGAACCACCGGGGAGCTGTTTTTT. Translated, it gives CASSPTSGRTTGELFF.

About this clonotype itself: The junction shows a germline mismatch at one end, possibly a read error. The V call is TRBV6-5, the J call TRBJ2-1, with TRBD1 matching 10 bases. CDR1 and CDR2 from the germline V gene are MNHEY and SVGAGI. This CDR3 spans 14 amino acids. CDR3 sequence: CAGSYSRDRGEQFF. CDR3 in DNA: TGTGCCGGCAGTTACTCGCGGGACAGGGGCGAGCAGTTCTTC.

In this sample, this clonotype turned up a few times. J is TRBJ1-1 and V is TRBV28, with 10 bases fitting TRBD1. The CDR3 sequence is 14 residues long. The germline gives CDR1 MDHEN, CDR2 SYDVKM. The V and J ends lost 7 bases and 10 bases, in that order; junction bases with no gene match: 12. This CDR3 is CASKLRDRGNRAFF. In DNA, the CDR3 is TGTGCCAGCAAGCTCCGGGACAGGGGAAATCGAGCTTTCTTT.

The chain employs TRBV2 and TRBJ2-1, with 10 bases that match TRBD2. The CDR3 has 14 residues. CDR1 is SNHLY, CDR2 FYNNEI, per germline. With 9 bases clipped from V and 4 bases from J, the junction kept 6 bases outside the gene matches. The CDR3 coding sequence is TGTGCCAGAGAAGCGGGAGGGCTATACAATGAGCAGTTCTTC. Protein sequence: CAREAGGLYNEQFF. The whole variable domain, filled in from reference TRBV2 and TRBJ2-1, reads EPEVTQTPSHQVTQMGQEVILRCVPISNHLYFYWYRQILGQKVEFLVSFYNNEISEKSEIFDDQFSVERPDGSNFTLKIRSTKLEDSAMYFCAREAGGLYNEQFFGPGTRLTVL.

This clonotype was recorded at least ten times. The V call is TRBV29-1, the J call TRBJ2-1; D is ambiguous. The germline CDR1 and CDR2 sequences are SQVTM and ANQGSEA. This CDR3 comprises 11 residues. The CDR3 DNA reads as TGCACTATCAGCTCCTACAATGAGCAGTTCTTC. Its translation is CTISSYNEQFF.

This chain links TRBV12-3 or TRBV12-4 with TRBJ2-6; D unclear. This CDR3 region has 16 residues. The V gene lost 2 bases and the J gene lost 4 bases, with 12 bases spanning the gap. The CDR3 sequence: CASSLSAQFGANVLTF. The CDR3 nucleotides are TGTGCCAGCAGTTTATCTGCCCAGTTCGGGGCCAACGTCCTGACTTTC.